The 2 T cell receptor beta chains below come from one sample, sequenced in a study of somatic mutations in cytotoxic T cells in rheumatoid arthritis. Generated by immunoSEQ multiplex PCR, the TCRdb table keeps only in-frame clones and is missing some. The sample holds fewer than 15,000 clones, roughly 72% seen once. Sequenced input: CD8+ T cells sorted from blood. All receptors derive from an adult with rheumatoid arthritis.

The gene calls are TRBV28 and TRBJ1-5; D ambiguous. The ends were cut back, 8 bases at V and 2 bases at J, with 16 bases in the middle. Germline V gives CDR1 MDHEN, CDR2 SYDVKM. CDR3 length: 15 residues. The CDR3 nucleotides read TGTGCCAGCCAACGGATCGGGGTAGGCAATCAGCCCCAGCATTTT. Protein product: CASQRIGVGNQPQHF.

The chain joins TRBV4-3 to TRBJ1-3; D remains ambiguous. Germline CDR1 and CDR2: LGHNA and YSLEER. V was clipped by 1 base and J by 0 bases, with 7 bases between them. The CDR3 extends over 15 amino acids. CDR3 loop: CASSQARNSGNTIYF. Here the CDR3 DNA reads TGCGCCAGCAGCCAAGCTCGGAACTCTGGAAACACCATATATTTT.